This TCR beta chain derives from a study of metastatic and nonmetastatic thyroid tumors. Study-level background: From malignant and benign thyroid patients, repertoires in blood and in tumor or nodule tissue were compared.

A note on this clone: Its specificity is not known.

Study-level findings and limits: For both blood and tumor, malignant thyroid tumors reportedly showed significantly higher TCR beta diversity than benign nodules did.

All patients were untreated before thyroid surgery. The length of the CDR3 is 15 residues. V lost 2 bases, J lost 1 base, and 2 bases stayed unmatched. Germline loops: CDR1 GTSNPN, CDR2 SVGIG (reference sequence). Per the original methods: In papillary thyroid cancer, a distant-metastasis classifier was built using CDR3 differences across clinicopathological groups. TCRdb redid the clone calls on the PCR reads using MiXCR. The V and J calls reflect TCRdb's pipeline rather than the authors' work. The sample records some 25,000 clones, about 15% being singletons. The clonotype comes from a female donor with papillary thyroid cancer or a benign thyroid nodule (not recorded which). Some clones in this sample may be carry-over from other donors' samples. The sample consisted of blood. The rearrangement uses TRBV30 and TRBJ2-1, with TRBD2 matching over 10 bases. Here the CDR3 DNA reads TGTGCCTGGAGTCCGGGACTAGCGTCCTACAATGAGCAGTTCTTC. Encoded protein: CAWSPGLASYNEQFF.